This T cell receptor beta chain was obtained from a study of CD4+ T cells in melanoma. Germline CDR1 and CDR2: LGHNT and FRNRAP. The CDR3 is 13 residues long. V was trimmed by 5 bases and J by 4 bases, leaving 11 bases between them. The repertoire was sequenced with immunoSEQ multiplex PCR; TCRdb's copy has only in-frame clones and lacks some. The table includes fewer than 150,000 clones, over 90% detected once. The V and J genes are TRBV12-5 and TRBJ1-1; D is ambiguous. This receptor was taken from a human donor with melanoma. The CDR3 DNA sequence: TGTGCTAGTGGTCAAGAGGCGGGCACTGAAGCTTTCTTT. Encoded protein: CASGQEAGTEAFF. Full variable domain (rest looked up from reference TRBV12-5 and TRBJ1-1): DARVTQTPRHKVTEMGQEVTMRCQPILGHNTVFWYRQTMMQGLELLAYFRNRAPLDDSGMPKDRFSAEMPDATLATLKIQPSEPRDSAVYFCASGQEAGTEAFFGQGTRLTVV.